One and the same sample provided the 28 T cell receptor beta chains below, sequenced in a study of blood T cell repertoires in COVID-19 (dated by TCRdb to about 2020). The library was produced with the immunoSEQ multiplex PCR assay. Entries here come from immuneACCESS through TCRdb and include only in-frame sequences with V and J called. Some clones fail to appear in such tables; in the studies checked, an unresolved V gene covers under half of the shortfall, and the cause of the remainder is unknown. Here the sample has just under 35,000 clones; around 87% occur a single time. Around 40% of the sample is taken by the ten largest. Sample: peripheral blood. All receptors come from a human donor in a cohort sampled during active COVID-19.

The V call is TRBV28, the J call TRBJ1-1, with TRBD1 identical over 8 bases. The CDR3 runs to 11 residues. V was clipped by 2 bases and J by 10 bases; unmatched bases: 0. Germline CDR1 and CDR2: MDHEN and SYDVKM. CDR3 loop: CASSLTGGAFF. In DNA, the CDR3 is TGTGCCAGCAGTTTAACAGGGGGAGCTTTCTTT. The full variable domain, with the rest looked up from reference TRBV28 and TRBJ1-1, is DVKVTQSSRYLVKRTGEKVFLECVQDMDHENMFWYRQDPGLGLRLIYFSYDVKMKEKGDIPEGYSVSREKKERFSLILESASTNQTSMYLCASSLTGGAFFGQGTRLTVV.

The chain combines TRBV2 with TRBJ2-5, with TRBD1 identical over 9 bases. The germline V gene has CDR1 SNHLY and CDR2 FYNNEI. CDR3 length: 14 amino acids. Trimming took 6 bases from V and 1 from J; bases not matched to a gene: 3. CDR3 DNA sequence: TGTGCCAGCAGGGGACAGGGTTCCCAAGAGACCCAGTACTTC. It codes for CASRGQGSQETQYF.

V and J are TRBV4-1 and TRBJ2-7, with D perhaps matching TRBD2 (6 bases). Germline V gives CDR1 MGHRA, CDR2 YSYEKL. CDR3 size: 16 residues. V was trimmed by 0 bases and J by 0 bases, leaving 12 bases between them. CDR3 loop: CASSQEPGGPSYEQYF. The DNA of the CDR3 is TGCGCCAGCAGCCAAGAACCCGGGGGACCCTCCTACGAGCAGTACTTC.

CDR3 protein: CASSQGALSNQPQHF. CDR3 nucleotides: TGCGCCAGCAGCCAAGGAGCCCTTAGCAATCAGCCCCAGCATTTT. V usage is TRBV4-3 and J usage is TRBJ1-5; D unclear. V lost 1 base and J lost 0, with 7 bases in between. CDR3 length: 15 amino acids. In germline, CDR1 is LGHNA, CDR2 YSLEER.

The J gene is TRBJ2-3, the V gene TRBV10-3, with 8 bases lining up with TRBD1. CDR1 is ENHRY, CDR2 SYGVKD, per germline. The CDR3 sequence is 16 residues long. V was pared by 3 bases and J by 0 bases, with 5 bases of the junction left unmatched. CDR3 coding DNA: TGTGCCATCAGTGAAGGGACAGGCACTAGCACAGATACGCAGTATTTT. Its translation is CAISEGTGTSTDTQYF.

The rearrangement joins TRBV28 to TRBJ2-5, with D hard to call. The germline gives CDR1 MDHEN, CDR2 SYDVKM. Trimming took off 7 bases at V and 3 bases at J, with 3 bases between the two ends. The CDR3 loop spans 10 amino acids. In nucleotides, the CDR3 is TGTGCCAGCAACAAAGAGACCCAGTACTTC. As protein: CASNKETQYF.

For the CDR3, the DNA is TGTGCCAGCAGCTTATTACAGGGCGCGGGGAACACTGAAGCTTTCTTT. Encoded protein: CASSLLQGAGNTEAFF. The chain combines TRBV7-2 with TRBJ1-1; D perhaps matches TRBD1 (6 bases). V lost 2 bases to trimming and J lost 1 base, with 14 bases between them. Germline CDR1 is SGHTA and CDR2 is FQGNSA. The CDR3 has 16 residues.

V and J are TRBV5-1 and TRBJ1-2; possible D gene TRBD1, 6 bases. V was pared by 0 bases and J by 4 bases, with 13 bases between. CDR3 length equals 15 residues. Germline V gene sequence: CDR1 SGHRS, CDR2 YFSETQ. CDR3 bases: TGCGCCAGCAGCTTGGACGGGACATTATCCTATGGCTACACCTTC. This codes for CASSLDGTLSYGYTF.

The rearrangement links TRBV6-5 to TRBJ2-7, with D unclear. The ends were cut back, 2 bases at V and 4 bases at J, with 9 bases in the middle. Germline lookup yields CDR1 MNHEY and CDR2 SVGAGI. This CDR3 contains 13 residues. The CDR3 sequence is CASSYAYSYEQYF. DNA of the CDR3: TGTGCCAGCAGTTACGCATACTCTTACGAGCAGTACTTC.

The chain has TRBV6-5 and TRBJ1-1; TRBD1 is a possible D gene (5 bases). Deletions cut 6 bases from V and 1 base from J, with 12 bases between. This CDR3 spans 14 amino acids. The germline CDR1 and CDR2 sequences are MNHEY and SVGAGI. The CDR3 DNA reads TGTGCCAGCAGGGAGGGGAACAAGAACACTGAAGCTTTCTTT. It translates to CASREGNKNTEAFF.

The CDR3 DNA is TGTGCCAGCAGCCCCCTCCAAGAGACCCAGTACTTC. Its protein is CASSPLQETQYF. The chain has TRBV6-6 and TRBJ2-5; no firm D call. The CDR3 is made up of 12 amino acids. Germline CDR1 MNHNY, CDR2 SVGAGI (reference sequence). Trimming cost V 6 bases and J 1 base, with 6 bases left between them.

The chain is built from TRBV29-1 and TRBJ2-1, with TRBD1 matching 9 bases. The germline gives CDR1 SQVTM, CDR2 ANQGSEA. With V trimmed by 7 bases and J by 3 bases, 4 bases remained unmatched. The CDR3 has 13 residues. DNA of the CDR3: TGCAGCGGGACAGGGGCCCTCTACAATGAGCAGTTCTTC. This codes for CSGTGALYNEQFF.

This clone was observed a handful of times. The chain employs TRBV11-2 and TRBJ1-2; a weak D match, TRBD1 (6 bases). The CDR3 runs 14 residues. Germline V gene data show CDR1 as SGHAT and CDR2 as FQNNGV. V was pared by 5 bases and J by 5 bases, with 15 bases between. CDR3 in amino acids: CASSPTTGQYGYTF. The CDR3 DNA sequence: TGTGCCAGCAGCCCTACCACCGGACAGTATGGCTACACCTTC.

The gene calls are TRBV19 and TRBJ1-5; D ambiguous. The germline V gene encodes CDR1 LNHDA and CDR2 SQIVND (reference sequence). This CDR3 has 14 residues. Trimming cost V 5 bases and J 7 bases, with 15 bases left between them. CDR3 in amino acids: CASSLNAGEQPQHF. The CDR3 nucleotides read TGTGCCAGTAGTCTAAATGCCGGGGAACAGCCCCAGCATTTT.

This clone was counted a single time. The chain combines TRBV28 with TRBJ1-4; 8 bases fit TRBD1. Germline-derived CDR1 and CDR2 are MDHEN and SYDVKM. The J segment lost 0 bases and the V segment lost 5 bases, leaving 5 bases of the junction unmatched. The CDR3 length is 16 residues. CDR3 DNA sequence: TGTGCCAGCAGTGGACAGGGCCTTGCAACTAATGAAAAACTGTTTTTT. Amino acids: CASSGQGLATNEKLFF.

The chain is built from TRBV2 and TRBJ1-4; D not certain. Trimming took 6 bases from V and 4 from J, leaving 9 bases between them. The CDR3 loop spans 13 amino acids. The germline V gene encodes CDR1 SNHLY and CDR2 FYNNEI. CDR3 region: CASSWQINEKLFF. CDR3 nucleotides: TGTGCCAGCAGCTGGCAAATTAATGAAAAACTGTTTTTT.

The chain recombines TRBV2 with TRBJ2-7; 7 nucleotides align to TRBD1. V trimming: 3 bases; J trimming: 2 bases; junction bases outside the gene matches: 10. The CDR3 extends over 16 amino acids. The germline V gene encodes CDR1 SNHLY and CDR2 FYNNEI. CDR3 residues: CASSDLHRTGTYEQYF. In DNA form, the CDR3 reads TGTGCCAGCAGTGACCTTCATAGGACAGGTACCTACGAGCAGTACTTC.

This clone was seen only a few times. The CDR3 DNA is TGTGCCAGCGGCCAGGGAATAGGGTTGGAGCAGTACTTC. Translating it yields CASGQGIGLEQYF. The V call is TRBV6-5, the J call TRBJ2-7, with D perhaps matching TRBD1 (5 bases). The V gene lost 8 bases and the J gene lost 7 bases, with 18 bases spanning the gap. This CDR3 has 13 residues. Germline V gives CDR1 MNHEY, CDR2 SVGAGI.

DNA of the CDR3: TGTGCCAGCAGCGGCCAGGGTAACTATGGCTACACCTTC. Its protein is CASSGQGNYGYTF. This chain connects TRBV7-2 to TRBJ1-2, with D possibly matching TRBD1 (5 bases). Germline V CDR1 and CDR2: SGHTA, FQGNSA. V lost 5 bases to trimming and J lost 1 base, with 8 bases between them. The CDR3 has 13 amino acids.

This clone was observed a few times. This chain joins TRBV18 and TRBJ2-7; 11 bases map to TRBD2. J lost 5 bases, V lost 1 base, and 13 bases had no gene match. The CDR3 has 18 amino acids. Germline V gene data show CDR1 as KGHSH and CDR2 as LQKENI. The CDR3 here is CASSPRGTSGVLIHEQYF. Written as DNA, the CDR3 is TGTGCCAGCTCACCACGCGGGACTAGCGGAGTGTTGATCCACGAGCAGTACTTC.

In its sample, this clone was seen a few times. The CDR3: CASSIAETYGYTF. The DNA of the CDR3 is TGTGCCAGTAGTATCGCGGAGACCTATGGCTACACCTTC. The rearrangement links TRBV19 to TRBJ1-2; unclear D gene. The CDR3 has 13 residues. Germline lookup yields CDR1 LNHDA and CDR2 SQIVND (reference sequence). Between the trimmed V and J ends, which lost 3 bases and 4 bases, there was a span of 9 bases.

This clone was detected a few times. V and J are TRBV13 and TRBJ1-2; TRBD1 might be the D (5 bases). There are 15 residues in the CDR3. The germline V gene encodes CDR1 PRHDT and CDR2 FYEKMQ (reference sequence). V was pared by 3 bases and J by 4 bases, with 15 bases between. The DNA of the CDR3 is TGTGCCAGCAGCTTGTACGGGGGGAACCCCTATGGCTACACCTTC. Translation: CASSLYGGNPYGYTF.

The J gene is TRBJ1-6, the V gene TRBV10-3, with TRBD1 matching over 8 bases. The V gene's germline CDR1 is ENHRY and CDR2 SYGVKD. V trimming: 4 bases; J trimming: 5 bases; junction bases outside the gene matches: 4. CDR3 length equals 15 residues. The CDR3 protein is CAISVGQGNNSPLHF. The DNA for the CDR3 is TGTGCCATCAGTGTTGGACAGGGAAATAATTCACCCCTCCACTTT.

This sequence joins TRBV7-6 and TRBJ1-4, with D possibly TRBD1 on 5 matching bases. Germline lookup yields CDR1 SGHVS and CDR2 FNYEAQ. The CDR3 sequence is 16 residues long. V was cut by 1 base and J by 6 bases, with 15 bases left in between. CDR3: CASSLGQGSSYEKLFF. The DNA of the CDR3 is TGTGCCAGCAGCTTAGGCCAGGGTTCGTCTTATGAAAAACTGTTTTTT.

This sequence joins TRBV28 and TRBJ2-3; D possibly corresponds to TRBD1 (5 bases). Germline loops: CDR1 MDHEN, CDR2 SYDVKM. V lost 7 bases and J lost 3, with 17 bases in between. The CDR3 sequence is 15 residues long. The CDR3 protein is CASIRAGSGTDTQYF. In DNA form, the CDR3 reads TGTGCCAGCATCAGGGCAGGGTCGGGTACAGATACGCAGTATTTT.

The genes are TRBV5-1 and TRBJ2-7; TRBD1 matches at 7 bases. V was pared by 4 bases and J by 11 bases, with 12 bases of the junction left unmatched. This CDR3 has 13 residues. Looked up from germline, CDR1 is SGHRS and CDR2 is YFSETQ. Here the CDR3 DNA reads TGCGCCAGCAGCCCGGGTGAATCAGGGGGAAAGTACTTC. This sequence encodes CASSPGESGGKYF.

The chain is built from TRBV6-5 and TRBJ1-4, with a weak D call TRBD1 (6 bases). This CDR3 has 15 amino acids. Trimming pared 2 bases from V and 8 bases from J, leaving 15 bases between. The germline V gene has CDR1 MNHEY and CDR2 SVGAGI. CDR3 in DNA: TGTGCCAGCAGTTACGTTGGGGGGGCCGGGGAAAAACTGTTTTTT. Its translation: CASSYVGGAGEKLFF.

The chain couples TRBV3-1 (or the pseudogene TRBV3-2) to TRBJ1-1; 8 bases line up with TRBD1. The CDR3 length is 16 residues. V trimming: 4 bases; J trimming: 4 bases; junction bases outside the gene matches: 11. The germline V gene has CDR1 LGHDT and CDR2 YNNKEL (reference sequence). The CDR3: CASSRKGQGLPTEAFF. CDR3 coding DNA: TGTGCCAGCAGCCGGAAAGGACAGGGACTACCCACTGAAGCTTTCTTT.